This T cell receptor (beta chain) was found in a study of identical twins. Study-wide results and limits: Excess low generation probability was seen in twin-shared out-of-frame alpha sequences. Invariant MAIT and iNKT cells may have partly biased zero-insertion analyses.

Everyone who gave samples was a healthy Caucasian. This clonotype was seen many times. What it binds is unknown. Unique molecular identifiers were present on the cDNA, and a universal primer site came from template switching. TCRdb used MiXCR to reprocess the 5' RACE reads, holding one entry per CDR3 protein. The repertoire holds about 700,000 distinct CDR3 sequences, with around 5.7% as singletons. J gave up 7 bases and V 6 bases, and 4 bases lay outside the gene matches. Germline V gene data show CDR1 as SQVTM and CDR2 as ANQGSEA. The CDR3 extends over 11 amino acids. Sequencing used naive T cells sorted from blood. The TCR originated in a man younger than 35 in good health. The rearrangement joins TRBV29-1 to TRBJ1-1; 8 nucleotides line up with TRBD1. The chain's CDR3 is CSVRQGLEAFF. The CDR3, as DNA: TGCAGCGTCAGACAGGGGCTTGAAGCTTTCTTT. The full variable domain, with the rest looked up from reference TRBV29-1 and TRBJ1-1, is SAVISQKPSRDICQRGTSLTIQCQVDSQVTMMFWYRQQPGQSLTLIATANQGSEATYESGFVIDKFPISRPNLTFSTLTVSNMSPEDSSIYLCSVRQGLEAFFGQGTRLTVV.